This TCR beta chain was profiled in a study of blood T cells in healthy people across ages. Isolation recovered at least 6.5 million PBMCs from every sample. Germline V gene sequence: CDR1 SGHTA, CDR2 FQGNSA. This CDR3 contains 16 residues. Trimming removed 5 bases at V and 7 bases at J, with 21 bases between. General study points: It was not known whether donors were CMV positive (a possible confounder of expanded clonotype changes). Significant beta diversity loss was already apparent by age approximately 36, declining roughly linearly.

A second PCR of roughly 6 to 12 cycles used a sample-barcoded 5' primer and a J-beta primer mix. All samples gave at least 3 million CDR3-containing paired-end reads. From the 5' RACE reads, TCRdb called clonotypes with MiXCR, one entry per CDR3 protein. The sample has over 500,000 distinct CDR3 sequences, approximately 52% seen once. In its sample, this clonotype was seen a few times. Its antigen is not identified. The TCR originated in a woman older than 75 in good health. Sequencing was performed on blood. This chain uses TRBV7-2 with TRBJ1-5, with a tentative D call TRBD1 (6 bases). The CDR3 region has the DNA TGTGCCAGCAGCCCGCATCAGGGGTCTCGAGGACAGCCCCAGCATTTT. The encoded protein is CASSPHQGSRGQPQHF.